What follows describes a single T cell receptor beta chain. Antigen specificity is unknown. The assay was immunoSEQ multiplex PCR, and TCRdb's table has in-frame clones only and misses some. The sample includes 90,000 to 150,000 clones, around 85% of them seen just once. These data come from a study of cytomegalovirus exposure and HLA in healthy donors. V dropped 6 bases and J dropped 6; count of bases not matched to a gene: 5. The CDR3 is 13 amino acids. In germline, CDR1 is MNHEY, CDR2 SVGAGI. Study-wide findings and caveats: Cytomegalovirus-associated TCR beta chains were listed, numbering around 150.

Sequenced sample: PBMCs. V is TRBV6-5 and J is TRBJ2-5, with 9 bases matching TRBD2. This receptor was obtained from a woman younger than 45 in good health and CMV-seronegative. For the CDR3, the DNA is TGTGCCAGCAGCCCCGGACTAGCGAAGACCCAGTACTTC. Amino acid sequence: CASSPGLAKTQYF.